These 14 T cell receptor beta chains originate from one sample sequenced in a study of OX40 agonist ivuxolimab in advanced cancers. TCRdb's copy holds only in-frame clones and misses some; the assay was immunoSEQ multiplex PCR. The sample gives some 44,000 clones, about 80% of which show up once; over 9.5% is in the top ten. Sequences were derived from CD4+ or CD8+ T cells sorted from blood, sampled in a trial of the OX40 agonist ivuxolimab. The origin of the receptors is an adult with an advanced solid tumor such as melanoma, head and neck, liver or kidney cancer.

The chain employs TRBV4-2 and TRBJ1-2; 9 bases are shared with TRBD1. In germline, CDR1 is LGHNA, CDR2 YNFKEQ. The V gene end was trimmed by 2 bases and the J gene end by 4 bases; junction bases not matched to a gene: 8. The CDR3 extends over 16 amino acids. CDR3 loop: CASSQPGQGAGYGYTF. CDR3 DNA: TGTGCCAGCAGCCAACCGGGACAGGGAGCGGGCTATGGCTACACCTTC.

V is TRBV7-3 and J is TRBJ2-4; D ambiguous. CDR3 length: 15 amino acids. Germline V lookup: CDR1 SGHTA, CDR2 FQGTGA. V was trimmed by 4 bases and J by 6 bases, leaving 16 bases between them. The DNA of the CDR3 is TGTGCCAGCAGCTCATGGACCTCAAGTGGAAACATTCAGTACTTC. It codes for CASSSWTSSGNIQYF.

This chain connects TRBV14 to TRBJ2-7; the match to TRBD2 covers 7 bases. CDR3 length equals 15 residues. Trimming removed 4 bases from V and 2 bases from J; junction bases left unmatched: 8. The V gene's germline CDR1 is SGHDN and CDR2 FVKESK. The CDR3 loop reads CASSPWLAVAYEQYF. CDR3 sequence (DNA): TGTGCCAGCAGCCCTTGGCTAGCGGTAGCCTACGAGCAGTACTTC.

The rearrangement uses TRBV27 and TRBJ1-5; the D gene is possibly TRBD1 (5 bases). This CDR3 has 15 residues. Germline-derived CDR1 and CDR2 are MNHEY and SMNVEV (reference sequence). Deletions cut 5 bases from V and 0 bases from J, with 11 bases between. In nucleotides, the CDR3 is TGTGCCAGCAGTCTCTCGGACAATAGCAATCAGCCCCAGCATTTT. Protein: CASSLSDNSNQPQHF.

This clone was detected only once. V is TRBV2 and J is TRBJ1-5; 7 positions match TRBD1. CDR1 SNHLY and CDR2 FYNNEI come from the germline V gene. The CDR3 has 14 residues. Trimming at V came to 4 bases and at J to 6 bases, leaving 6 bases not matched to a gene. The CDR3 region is CASSVAGGGQPQHF. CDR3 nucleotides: TGTGCCAGCAGTGTGGCAGGGGGGGGTCAGCCCCAGCATTTT.

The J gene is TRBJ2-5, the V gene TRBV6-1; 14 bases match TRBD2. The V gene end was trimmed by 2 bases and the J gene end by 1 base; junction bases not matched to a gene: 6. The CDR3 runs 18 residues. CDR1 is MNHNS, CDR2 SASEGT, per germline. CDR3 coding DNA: TGTGCCAGCAGTGAACGACTAGCGGGAGGGCCGTCCCAAGAGACCCAGTACTTC. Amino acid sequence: CASSERLAGGPSQETQYF.

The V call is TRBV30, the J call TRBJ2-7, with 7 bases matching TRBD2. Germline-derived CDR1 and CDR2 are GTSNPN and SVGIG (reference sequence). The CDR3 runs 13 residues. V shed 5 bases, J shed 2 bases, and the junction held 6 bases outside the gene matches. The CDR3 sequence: CAWSLARPYEQYF. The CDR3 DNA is TGTGCCTGGTCACTAGCGCGCCCCTACGAGCAGTACTTC.

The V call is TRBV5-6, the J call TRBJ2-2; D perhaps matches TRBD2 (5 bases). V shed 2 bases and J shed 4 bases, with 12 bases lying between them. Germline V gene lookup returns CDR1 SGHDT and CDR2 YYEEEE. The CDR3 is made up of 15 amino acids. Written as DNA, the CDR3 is TGTGCCAGCAGCTTTGGCCCGGCGGGCACCGGGGAGCTGTTTTTT. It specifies CASSFGPAGTGELFF.

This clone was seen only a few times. CDR3 in DNA: TGTGCCAGCAGCCCATTATGGCAACTGGGTTCACCCCTCCACTTT. Amino acids: CASSPLWQLGSPLHF. This chain uses TRBV7-2 with TRBJ1-6; no reliable D call. In germline, CDR1 is SGHTA, CDR2 FQGNSA. CDR3 length: 15 amino acids. V lost 5 bases to trimming and J lost 9 bases, with 17 bases between them.

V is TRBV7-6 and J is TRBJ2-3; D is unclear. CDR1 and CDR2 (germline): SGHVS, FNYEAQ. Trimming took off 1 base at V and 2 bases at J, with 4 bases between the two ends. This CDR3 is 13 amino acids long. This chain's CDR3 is CASSLDHTDTQYF. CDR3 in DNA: TGTGCCAGCAGCTTAGACCACACAGATACGCAGTATTTT.

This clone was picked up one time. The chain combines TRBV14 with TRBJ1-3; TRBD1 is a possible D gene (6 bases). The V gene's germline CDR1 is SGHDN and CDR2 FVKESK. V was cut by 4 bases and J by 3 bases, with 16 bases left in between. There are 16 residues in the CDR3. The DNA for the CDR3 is TGTGCCAGCAGCCCCTTGGGGGCAGCTGGTGGAAACACCATATATTTT. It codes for CASSPLGAAGGNTIYF.

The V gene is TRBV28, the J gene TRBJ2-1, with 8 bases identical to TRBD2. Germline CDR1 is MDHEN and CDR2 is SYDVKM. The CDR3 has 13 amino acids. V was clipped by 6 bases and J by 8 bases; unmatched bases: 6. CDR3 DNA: TGTGCCAGCAGGCGAGCGGGAGTAGATGAGCAGTTCTTC. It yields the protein CASRRAGVDEQFF.

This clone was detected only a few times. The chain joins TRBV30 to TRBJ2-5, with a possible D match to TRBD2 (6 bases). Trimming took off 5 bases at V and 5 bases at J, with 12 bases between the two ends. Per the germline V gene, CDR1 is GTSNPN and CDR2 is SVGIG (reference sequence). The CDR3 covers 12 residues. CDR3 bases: TGTGCCTGGGACCGGGGGACGGAGACCCAGTACTTC. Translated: CAWDRGTETQYF.

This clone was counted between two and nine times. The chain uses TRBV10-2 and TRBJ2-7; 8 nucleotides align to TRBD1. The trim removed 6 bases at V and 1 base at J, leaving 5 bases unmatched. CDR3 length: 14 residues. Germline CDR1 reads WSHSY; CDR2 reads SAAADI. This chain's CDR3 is CASSPDRGSYEQYF. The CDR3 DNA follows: TGCGCCAGCAGCCCCGACAGGGGATCCTACGAGCAGTACTTC.